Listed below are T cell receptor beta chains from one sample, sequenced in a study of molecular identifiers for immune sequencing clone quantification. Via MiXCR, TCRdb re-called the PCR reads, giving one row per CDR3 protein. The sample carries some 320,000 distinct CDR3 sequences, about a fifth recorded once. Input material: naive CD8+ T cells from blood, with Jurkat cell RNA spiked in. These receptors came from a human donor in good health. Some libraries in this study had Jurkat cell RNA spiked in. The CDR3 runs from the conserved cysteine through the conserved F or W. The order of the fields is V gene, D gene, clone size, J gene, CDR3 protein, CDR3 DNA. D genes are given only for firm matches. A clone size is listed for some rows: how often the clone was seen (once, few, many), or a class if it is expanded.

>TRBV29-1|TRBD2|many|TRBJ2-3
CSVGLAGMDTQYF
TGCAGCGTGGGACTAGCGGGGATGGATACGCAGTATTTT
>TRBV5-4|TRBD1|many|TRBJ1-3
CASSYGTGAGNTIYF
TGTGCCAGCAGCTACGGGACAGGGGCTGGAAACACCATATATTTT
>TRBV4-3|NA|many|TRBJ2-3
CASSQTNRFPQYF
TGCGCCAGCAGCCAAACTAACAGGTTTCCGCAGTATTTT
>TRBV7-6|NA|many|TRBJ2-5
CASSRPQARQETQYF
TGTGCCAGCAGCCGCCCACAGGCAAGGCAAGAGACCCAGTACTTC
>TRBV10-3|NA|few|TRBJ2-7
CAISPAPGKTYYEQYF
TGTGCCATCAGCCCCGCGCCGGGAAAAACCTACTACGAGCAGTACTTC
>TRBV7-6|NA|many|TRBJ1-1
CASSLAGMNTEAFF
TGTGCCAGCAGCTTAGCGGGTATGAACACTGAAGCTTTCTTT
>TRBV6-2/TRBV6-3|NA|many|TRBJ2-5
CASSQRDYQETQYF
TGTGCCAGCAGTCAACGGGACTACCAAGAGACCCAGTACTTC
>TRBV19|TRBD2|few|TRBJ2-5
CASTDSTGGPETQYF
TGTGCCAGTACCGACAGCACGGGAGGGCCCGAGACCCAGTACTTC
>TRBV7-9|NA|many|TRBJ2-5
CASSLPRGLQETQYF
TGTGCCAGCAGCTTACCCCGTGGCCTCCAAGAGACCCAGTACTTC
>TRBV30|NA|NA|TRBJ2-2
CAWSGGAGYTGELFF
TGTGCCTGGAGTGGTGGGGCAGGTTACACCGGGGAGCTGTTTTTT